These T cell receptor beta chains were read from a single sample in a study of OX40 agonist ivuxolimab in advanced cancers. Sequencing was performed with immunoSEQ multiplex PCR; in TCRdb, only in-frame clones are kept and a portion is missing. The sample yields approximately 110,000 clones, around 92% seen once. The sample was CD4+ or CD8+ T cells sorted from blood, taken in a trial of the OX40 agonist ivuxolimab. The receptors come from an adult with an advanced solid tumor such as melanoma, head and neck, liver or kidney cancer. Both conserved end residues are part of each CDR3. D genes are given only for firm matches. Only part of the rows carry a size: once, few, many, or a class if the clone is expanded.

CDR3 DNA: TGTGCCAGTTCAGGTGGGCCTTCAAGCCAGCCCCAGCATTTT
CDR3 protein: CASSGGPSSQPQHF
J gene: TRBJ1-5
clone size: .
D gene: .
V gene: TRBV6-1

CDR3 DNA: TGTGCCAGCAGCTTCCCCGGGACAGTTTTTAACACTGAAGCTTTCTTT
CDR3 protein: CASSFPGTVFNTEAFF
J gene: TRBJ1-1
clone size: .
D gene: TRBD1
V gene: TRBV7-9

CDR3 DNA: TGTGCCAGCAGTTTAAAGGCCGACACCGGGGAGCTGTTTTTT
CDR3 protein: CASSLKADTGELFF
J gene: TRBJ2-2
clone size: .
D gene: .
V gene: TRBV27

CDR3 DNA: TGTGCCAGCAGCCCCTTGGTGGGATGGCCCCAGCATTTT
CDR3 protein: CASSPLVGWPQHF
J gene: TRBJ1-5
clone size: .
D gene: .
V gene: TRBV7-6

CDR3 DNA: TGTGCCAGCAGCTTGCGGCTAGCGGGCCCCGGGACCTACGAGCAGTACTTC
CDR3 protein: CASSLRLAGPGTYEQYF
J gene: TRBJ2-7
clone size: .
D gene: TRBD2
V gene: TRBV7-9

CDR3 DNA: TGTGCCAGCAGCGTAGGGGGGACAGATAAAGCTTTCTTT
CDR3 protein: CASSVGGTDKAFF
J gene: TRBJ1-1
clone size: .
D gene: TRBD1
V gene: TRBV9

CDR3 DNA: TGCGCCAGCAGCTTGGTCCAGGACACCTACGAGCAGTACTTC
CDR3 protein: CASSLVQDTYEQYF
J gene: TRBJ2-7
clone size: .
D gene: .
V gene: TRBV5-1

CDR3 DNA: TGTGCCATCAGTGACTCTAACAGGGAGAGAGAAAAACTGTTTTTT
CDR3 protein: CAISDSNREREKLFF
J gene: TRBJ1-4
clone size: .
D gene: .
V gene: TRBV10-3

CDR3 DNA: TGTGCCATCAGGAGGGGACTATCCGTAAACTACGAGCAGTACTTC
CDR3 protein: CAIRRGLSVNYEQYF
J gene: TRBJ2-7
clone size: once
D gene: TRBD2
V gene: TRBV10-3

CDR3 DNA: TGTGCCAGCAGTTTAGGACCGAGCTATGGCTACACCTTC
CDR3 protein: CASSLGPSYGYTF
J gene: TRBJ1-2
clone size: .
D gene: .
V gene: TRBV28

CDR3 DNA: TGTGCCAGCAGCGTAGCTTCGACACCGCCAACTGAAGCTTTCTTT
CDR3 protein: CASSVASTPPTEAFF
J gene: TRBJ1-1
clone size: .
D gene: .
V gene: TRBV9

CDR3 DNA: TGTGCCAGCAGCTTAAATAGGGACAATCAGCCCCAGCATTTT
CDR3 protein: CASSLNRDNQPQHF
J gene: TRBJ1-5
clone size: .
D gene: .
V gene: TRBV7-2

CDR3 DNA: TGTGCCAGCAGCATTGATAGGGAGAGCACAGATACGCAGTATTTT
CDR3 protein: CASSIDRESTDTQYF
J gene: TRBJ2-3
clone size: .
D gene: .
V gene: TRBV6-5

CDR3 DNA: TGTGCCAGCACCAAGGCGGTTAGGTCTTCTGGCAATGAGCAGTTCTTC
CDR3 protein: CASTKAVRSSGNEQFF
J gene: TRBJ2-1
clone size: .
D gene: .
V gene: TRBV6-6

CDR3 DNA: TGTGCCAGCAGCGGAATCTCAGAGGGGGCGCGAGGAGGTGAAAAACTGTTTTTT
CDR3 protein: CASSGISEGARGGEKLFF
J gene: TRBJ1-4
clone size: .
D gene: TRBD1
V gene: TRBV9

CDR3 DNA: TGTGCCACCAGCAGAGGTGGGACAGGGTATTTGGGAGAAGGCTACACCTTC
CDR3 protein: CATSRGGTGYLGEGYTF
J gene: TRBJ1-2
clone size: .
D gene: TRBD1
V gene: TRBV15